These 23 T cell receptor beta chains were all obtained from the same sample, sequenced in a study of blood T cell repertoires in COVID-19. The repertoire was sequenced with immunoSEQ multiplex PCR; TCRdb's copy has only in-frame clones and lacks some. The sample consists of tens of thousands of clones, roughly 80% of them appearing once. The sequencing sample was made of peripheral blood. The source of these receptors is a man between 65 and 80 years old with acute or convalescent COVID-19.

The CDR3 DNA follows: TGTGCCAGCAGCCCGGGAGGGGGGTTCGGGTATGGCTACACCTTC. It codes for CASSPGGGFGYGYTF. V gene TRBV5-4 combines with J gene TRBJ1-2; a possible D gene is TRBD1 (6 bases). The CDR3 is 15 residues long. Trimming left V 4 bases short and J 5 bases short, with 18 bases between. From germline, CDR1 is SGHNT and CDR2 YYREEE (reference sequence).

This clone occurred once. The chain recombines TRBV6-1 with TRBJ1-5, with no clear D. V was cut by 2 bases and J by 4 bases, with 6 bases left in between. Germline V CDR1 and CDR2: MNHNS, SASEGT. This CDR3 spans 13 amino acids. The CDR3 is CASSERGNQPQHF. In nucleotides, the CDR3 is TGTGCCAGCAGTGAACGGGGAAATCAGCCCCAGCATTTT.

The rearrangement links TRBV27 to TRBJ1-5, with D perhaps TRBD1 (6 bases). The CDR3 contains 14 residues. Germline CDR1 MNHEY, CDR2 SMNVEV (reference sequence). V was trimmed by 6 bases and J by 5 bases, leaving 14 bases between them. In DNA, the CDR3 is TGTGCCAGCAGCCGTACAGGGCATTATCAGCCCCAGCATTTT. It specifies CASSRTGHYQPQHF.

The V call is TRBV9, the J call TRBJ2-3; 9 bases map to TRBD2. After removal of 2 bases from V and 7 bases from J, the junction contained 8 bases not matched to a gene. This CDR3 has 15 residues. Germline lookup yields CDR1 SGDLS and CDR2 YYNGEE. CDR3 sequence: CASSVGGGASNTQYF. CDR3 sequence (DNA): TGTGCCAGCAGCGTCGGCGGGGGGGCTTCGAATACGCAGTATTTT. Filled out from reference TRBV9 and TRBJ2-3, the complete variable domain reads DSGVTQTPKHLITATGQRVTLRCSPRSGDLSVYWYQQSLDQGLQFLIQYYNGEERAKGNILERFSAQQFPDLHSELNLSSLELGDSALYFCASSVGGGASNTQYFGPGTRLTVL.

The rearrangement links TRBV20-1 to TRBJ2-2; D unclear. The germline CDR1 and CDR2 sequences are DFQATT and SNEGSKA (reference sequence). The CDR3 has 11 residues. Trimming shortened V by 2 bases and J by 5 bases, and 3 bases separated the two germline ends. The CDR3 sequence is CSARQTGELFF. CDR3 bases: TGCAGTGCTAGACAAACCGGGGAGCTGTTTTTT.

This clone appeared once. This sequence joins TRBV15 and TRBJ1-6; D not certain. CDR3 length: 14 residues. Trimming took off 0 bases at V and 9 bases at J, with 9 bases between the two ends. Germline CDR1 LNHNV, CDR2 YYDKDF (reference sequence). The CDR3 DNA sequence: TGTGCCACCAGCAGAGATCTTGGGAGTTCACCCCTCCACTTT. Amino acid sequence: CATSRDLGSSPLHF.

This clone was detected once. The chain recombines TRBV29-1 with TRBJ2-3; 12 bases map to TRBD2. With V trimmed by 3 bases and J by 4 bases, 8 bases remained unmatched. CDR1 is SQVTM, CDR2 ANQGSEA, per germline. This CDR3 comprises 16 residues. CDR3 amino acids: CSVELAGGYGPDTQYF. DNA for the CDR3: TGCAGCGTTGAGCTAGCGGGGGGGTACGGTCCAGATACGCAGTATTTT.

This clone was seen once. The J gene is TRBJ2-6, the V gene TRBV3-1 (or the pseudogene TRBV3-2); D is uncertain. The germline V gene has CDR1 LGHDT and CDR2 YNNKEL (reference sequence). The CDR3 totals 15 residues. Trimming removed 0 bases at V and 4 bases at J, with 7 bases between. CDR3 bases: TGTGCCAGCAGCCAAGATTTGAGGGGGGCCAACGTCCTGACTTTC. It translates to CASSQDLRGANVLTF.

This clone turned up a few times. The chain combines TRBV3-1 (or the pseudogene TRBV3-2) with TRBJ1-1; 10 positions match TRBD1. V gave up 4 bases and J gave up 6 bases; unmatched junction bases: 8. The CDR3 consists of 15 residues. Germline assignment: CDR1 LGHDT and CDR2 YNNKEL (reference sequence). CDR3 DNA: TGTGCCAGCAGCCTCCCCGGACAGGGGGTCCCTGAAGCTTTCTTT. Its protein is CASSLPGQGVPEAFF.

The J gene is TRBJ1-2, the V gene TRBV5-6; D gene uncertain. CDR1 is SGHDT and CDR2 is YYEEEE in the germline V gene. Trimming removed 1 base from V and 7 bases from J, with 8 bases in between. This CDR3 contains 12 residues. CDR3 loop: CASSLLGFGYTF. As DNA, the CDR3 is TGTGCCAGCAGCTTGCTGGGCTTTGGCTACACCTTC.

This clone came up once. This chain joins TRBV5-5 and TRBJ1-2; 9 bases align to TRBD1. V dropped 3 bases and J dropped 8; count of bases not matched to a gene: 11. This CDR3 contains 15 residues. Germline assignment: CDR1 SGHKS and CDR2 YYEKEE (reference sequence). The DNA for the CDR3 is TGTGCCAGCAGCTCATTTACAGGGGGCCCAAAGGGCTACACCTTC. This sequence encodes CASSSFTGGPKGYTF.

This clone has only a few counts. Other DNA sequences in the sample encode the same CDR3. The chain couples TRBV29-1 to TRBJ2-2, with TRBD2 matching over 8 bases. This CDR3 is built from 16 residues. V was clipped by 6 bases and J by 4 bases; unmatched bases: 13. Looked up from germline, CDR1 is SQVTM and CDR2 is ANQGSEA. CDR3 region: CSVGAGGGLSTGELFF. CDR3 DNA: TGCAGCGTCGGCGCCGGGGGGGGTTTGAGCACCGGGGAGCTGTTTTTT.

The chain recombines TRBV7-9 with TRBJ2-3, with D hard to call. The germline CDR1 and CDR2 sequences are SEHNR and FQNEAQ (reference sequence). This CDR3 has 13 amino acids. Between the trimmed V and J ends, which lost 5 bases and 6 bases, there was a span of 12 bases. The CDR3 sequence is CASSPGASDTQYF. CDR3 in DNA: TGTGCCAGCAGCCCCGGAGCCTCTGATACGCAGTATTTT.

This chain connects TRBV7-9 to TRBJ2-2; D is unclear. CDR3 length: 15 residues. V lost 1 base and J lost 5, with 11 bases in between. Germline V gene sequence: CDR1 SEHNR, CDR2 FQNEAQ (reference sequence). The CDR3 reads CASSLDVGRTGELFF. CDR3 coding DNA: TGTGCCAGCAGCTTAGACGTGGGCAGAACCGGGGAGCTGTTTTTT.

CDR3 in amino acids: CASSQDTVTLRGYTF. The CDR3 bases are TGTGCCAGCAGCCAAGATACTGTGACCTTGAGGGGCTACACCTTC. V gene TRBV3-1 (or the pseudogene TRBV3-2) combines with J gene TRBJ1-2; D is uncertain. Germline V gene lookup returns CDR1 LGHDT and CDR2 YNNKEL (reference sequence). V lost 0 bases and J lost 8, with 16 bases in between. The CDR3 extends over 15 amino acids.

The CDR3 DNA follows: TGTGCCAGCAGCCAAGACCCAGGGAACTATGGCTACACCTTC. This sequence encodes CASSQDPGNYGYTF. The chain carries TRBV4-2 and TRBJ1-2; possible D gene TRBD1, 5 bases. V lost 0 bases and J 2 bases, leaving 7 bases between the germline ends. Germline V lookup: CDR1 LGHNA, CDR2 YNFKEQ. The CDR3 sequence is 14 residues long.

This chain uses TRBV5-4 with TRBJ1-5, with a weak D call TRBD1 (6 bases). Trimming removed 0 bases from V and 4 bases from J, with 23 bases in between. The CDR3 length is 19 residues. CDR1 and CDR2 (germline): SGHNT, YYREEE (reference sequence). CDR3 in DNA: TGTGCCAGCAGCTTGGCCATTTCTGGCAGGGGAAGAGGGAATCAGCCCCAGCATTTT. Translating it yields CASSLAISGRGRGNQPQHF.

The V and J genes are TRBV11-2 and TRBJ2-3, with a possible D match to TRBD2 (7 bases). Trimming took off 6 bases at V and 3 bases at J, with 19 bases between the two ends. Germline lookup yields CDR1 SGHAT and CDR2 FQNNGV. The CDR3 is 16 amino acids. The DNA for the CDR3 is TGTGCCAGCAGTCTAGGGGTAGGGGGGGCAACAGATACGCAGTATTTT. Translated: CASSLGVGGATDTQYF. Filled out from reference TRBV11-2 and TRBJ2-3, the complete variable domain reads EAGVAQSPRYKIIEKRQSVAFWCNPISGHATLYWYQQILGQGPKLLIQFQNNGVVDDSQLPKDRFSAERLKGVDSTLKIQPAKLEDSAVYLCASSLGVGGATDTQYFGPGTRLTVL.

The chain carries TRBV2 and TRBJ1-2, with D maybe TRBD1 (5 bases). Germline V lookup: CDR1 SNHLY, CDR2 FYNNEI. There are 13 residues in the CDR3. Between the trimmed V and J ends, which lost 6 bases and 6 bases, there was a span of 14 bases. The CDR3 DNA is TGTGCCAGCAGATTACAGGCTGTGGATGGCTACACCTTC. It encodes CASRLQAVDGYTF.

V gene TRBV4-1 combines with J gene TRBJ1-5, with D tentatively TRBD1 (5 bases). Germline assignment: CDR1 MGHRA and CDR2 YSYEKL. The V and J ends lost 4 bases and 4 bases respectively, with 11 bases between them. The CDR3 has 14 amino acids. The CDR3 is CASSPQVWNQPQHF. For the CDR3, the DNA is TGCGCCAGCAGCCCACAGGTCTGGAATCAGCCCCAGCATTTT.

The chain uses TRBV29-1 and TRBJ2-5; D possibly corresponds to TRBD1 (6 bases). CDR3 length equals 14 residues. Trimming left V 6 bases short and J 5 bases short, with 19 bases between. The V gene's germline CDR1 is SQVTM and CDR2 ANQGSEA. DNA for the CDR3: TGCAGCGTCCTTACCGACAGGCTAATGGAGACCCAGTACTTC. It yields the protein CSVLTDRLMETQYF.

This rearrangement joins TRBV12-3 or TRBV12-4 to TRBJ1-3; maybe TRBD1 (6 bases). The CDR3 length is 13 residues. Deletions cut 10 bases from V and 4 bases from J, with 14 bases between. CDR3 sequence (DNA): TGTGCCAACCGACAGGAGGACGGAAACACCATATATTTT. Amino acids: CANRQEDGNTIYF.

This sequence joins TRBV27 and TRBJ2-2; D might be TRBD1 (6 bases). The CDR3 totals 14 residues. Between the trimmed V and J ends, which lost 5 bases and 7 bases, there was a span of 14 bases. The germline V gene has CDR1 MNHEY and CDR2 SMNVEV (reference sequence). CDR3 sequence: CASSPRTASGELFF. As DNA, the CDR3 is TGTGCCAGCAGTCCCCGGACAGCTAGCGGGGAGCTGTTTTTT.